Included here is one TCR beta chain sequence, with context. In the original analysis: Quantification of nucleated cells was approximated via reference gene primer amplification. The table came from immunoSEQ multiplex PCR; TCRdb's copy has only in-frame clones and leaves some out. That table is the source of V, J and clone size, and D and trimming were worked out from the DNA. The sample has about 120,000 clones; about four fifths are singletons. The data are from a study of blood T cell repertoires in COVID-19. On the study more broadly: Acute-phase and convalescent COVID-19 samples originated in the United States, Italy and Spain. PBMCs, B-cell-depleted T cells, or T cells provided the cDNA or gDNA that made up the material.

This CDR3 region has 14 residues. CDR1 is SGHRS and CDR2 is YFSETQ in the germline V gene. V was cut by 4 bases and J by 8 bases, with 15 bases left in between. The sequenced sample consisted of peripheral blood. The clonotype was recovered from a woman older than 75 with acute or convalescent COVID-19. The chain carries TRBV5-1 and TRBJ2-2; D might be TRBD2 (5 bases). The CDR3 coding sequence is TGCGCCAGCAGCCCAAATAGCGTTGGTGGGGAGCTGTTTTTT. Protein: CASSPNSVGGELFF.